This T cell receptor (beta chain) stems from a study of blood T cell repertoires in COVID-19. V was shortened by 7 bases and J by 2 bases, with 14 bases between the two germline ends. The CDR3 totals 14 residues. CDR1 and CDR2 from the germline V gene are LNHDA and SQIVND (reference sequence). Participants were aged about 18 to 100 years from 20 to 30 US areas. How the authors handled the data: Reference gene primer amplification gave estimated nucleated cell counts. Using immunoSEQ multiplex PCR, the repertoire was profiled, and TCRdb retains in-frame clones only, with some absent. The DNA was the basis for D and trimming; V, J and clone size are from that table. The profile shows about 200,000 clones, roughly 84% of them singletons.

The rearrangement uses TRBV19 and TRBJ1-2, with D uncertain. This receptor was taken from a man aged 35 to 55 who had recovered from COVID-19. Sequencing used PBMCs or T cells enriched from blood (not recorded which). DNA for the CDR3: TGTGCCAGTACCAGATCATCGGGGAACTATGGCTACACCTTC. It specifies CASTRSSGNYGYTF.